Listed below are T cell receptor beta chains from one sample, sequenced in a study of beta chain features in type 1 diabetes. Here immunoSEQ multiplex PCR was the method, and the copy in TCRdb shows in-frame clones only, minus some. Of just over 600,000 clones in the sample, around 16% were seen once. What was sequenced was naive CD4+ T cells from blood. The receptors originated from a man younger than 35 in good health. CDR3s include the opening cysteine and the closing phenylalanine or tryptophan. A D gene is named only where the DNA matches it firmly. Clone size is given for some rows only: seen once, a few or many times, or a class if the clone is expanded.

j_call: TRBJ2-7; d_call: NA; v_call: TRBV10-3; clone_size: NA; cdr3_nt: TGTGCCATCAGGGATCTAGCGAACGAGCAGTACTTC; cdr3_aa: CAIRDLANEQYF
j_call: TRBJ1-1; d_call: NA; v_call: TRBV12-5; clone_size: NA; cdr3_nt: TGTGCTAGTGGTTCCCACGAGAACACTGAAGCTTTCTTT; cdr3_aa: CASGSHENTEAFF
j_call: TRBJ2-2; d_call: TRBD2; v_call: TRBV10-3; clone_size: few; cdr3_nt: TGTGCCATCGCCCTTCGCGGGGGGCAGCACACCGGGGAGCTGTTTTTT; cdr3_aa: CAIALRGGQHTGELFF
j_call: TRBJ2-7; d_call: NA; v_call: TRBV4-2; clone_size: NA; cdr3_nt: TGTGCCAGCACCATCTCGAGGGCCTCCTACGAGCAGTACTTC; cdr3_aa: CASTISRASYEQYF
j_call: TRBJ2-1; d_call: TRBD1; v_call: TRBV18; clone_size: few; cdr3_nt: TGTGCCAGCTCACCACCTTCGAGACAGGGGGATGAGCAGTTCTTC; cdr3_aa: CASSPPSRQGDEQFF
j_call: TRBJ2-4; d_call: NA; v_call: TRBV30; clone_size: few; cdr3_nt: TGTGCCTGGAGTGTCGGGGAGGTGGGGAACATTCAGTACTTC; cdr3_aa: CAWSVGEVGNIQYF
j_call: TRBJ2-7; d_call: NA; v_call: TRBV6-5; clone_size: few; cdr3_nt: TGTGCCAGCAAAAACGACCAGGGATTCGGTCGCGAGCAGTACTTC; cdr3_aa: CASKNDQGFGREQYF
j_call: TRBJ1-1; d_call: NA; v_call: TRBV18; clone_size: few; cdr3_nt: TGTGCCAGCTCACCACAGACTGAAGCTTTCTTT; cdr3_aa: CASSPQTEAFF
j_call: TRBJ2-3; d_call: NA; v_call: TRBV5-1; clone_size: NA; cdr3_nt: TGCGCCAGCAGCTTGGCGGGAGCTCGAACAGATACGCAGTATTTT; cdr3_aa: CASSLAGARTDTQYF
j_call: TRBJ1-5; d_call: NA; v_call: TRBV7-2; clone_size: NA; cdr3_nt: TGTGCCAGCAGCTCAGGGTTGGGGCAGCCCCAGCATTTT; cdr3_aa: CASSSGLGQPQHF
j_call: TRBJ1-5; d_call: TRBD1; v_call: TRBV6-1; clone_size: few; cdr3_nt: TGTGCCAGCAGTCCGGACAGGGCTGCCCAGCCCCAGCATTTT; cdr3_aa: CASSPDRAAQPQHF
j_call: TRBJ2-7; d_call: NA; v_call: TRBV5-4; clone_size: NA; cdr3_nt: TGTGCCAGCACTTTGGGTGTGGAGACCTACGAGCAGTACTTC; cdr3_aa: CASTLGVETYEQYF
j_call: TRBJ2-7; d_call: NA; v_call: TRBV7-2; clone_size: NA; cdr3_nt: TGTGCCAGCAGCATCCGATGGAGCTCCTACGAGCAGTACTTC; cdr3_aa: CASSIRWSSYEQYF
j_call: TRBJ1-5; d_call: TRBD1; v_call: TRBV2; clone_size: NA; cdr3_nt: TGTGCCACCTCTAGTGACAGGGTTGGCAATCAGCCCCAGCATTTT; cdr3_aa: CATSSDRVGNQPQHF
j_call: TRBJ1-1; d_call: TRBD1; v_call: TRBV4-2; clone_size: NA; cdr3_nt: TGTGCCAGCAGCCATACCGGGACAGGGGTTACTGAAGCTTTCTTT; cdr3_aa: CASSHTGTGVTEAFF
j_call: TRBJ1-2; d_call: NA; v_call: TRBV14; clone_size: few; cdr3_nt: TGTGCCAGCAGCCAAGGGACCAGCGTGGGCTATGGCTACACCTTC; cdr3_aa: CASSQGTSVGYGYTF
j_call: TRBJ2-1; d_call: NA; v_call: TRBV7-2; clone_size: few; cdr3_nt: TGTGCCAGCAGCCTCCTTAGCGCGAGTGAGCAGTTCTTC; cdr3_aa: CASSLLSASEQFF
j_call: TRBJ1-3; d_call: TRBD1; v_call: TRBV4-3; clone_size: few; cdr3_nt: TGCGCCAGCAGCCGAGGACAGGTTAGCTCTGGAAACACCATATATTTT; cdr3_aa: CASSRGQVSSGNTIYF